This T cell receptor (beta chain) was sequenced for a study of T cell changes during pregnancy in multiple sclerosis. The protocol was immunoSEQ multiplex PCR, while the TCRdb copy is restricted to in-frame clones and leaves out a portion. The sample yields under 95,000 clones, around 95% seen once. Germline CDR1 and CDR2: SGHDT and YYEEEE. V shed 2 bases, J shed 2 bases, and the junction held 9 bases outside the gene matches. The CDR3 has 16 amino acids. Sequencing used peripheral blood, obtained in the second trimester of pregnancy. The V and J genes are TRBV5-6 and TRBJ2-5; 7 nucleotides align to TRBD1. The sequence derives from a female donor in good health, enrolled as a control in a pregnancy study. The CDR3 loop reads CASSLLRDRWQETQYF. In nucleotides, the CDR3 is TGTGCCAGCAGCTTACTCCGGGACAGATGGCAAGAGACCCAGTACTTC.